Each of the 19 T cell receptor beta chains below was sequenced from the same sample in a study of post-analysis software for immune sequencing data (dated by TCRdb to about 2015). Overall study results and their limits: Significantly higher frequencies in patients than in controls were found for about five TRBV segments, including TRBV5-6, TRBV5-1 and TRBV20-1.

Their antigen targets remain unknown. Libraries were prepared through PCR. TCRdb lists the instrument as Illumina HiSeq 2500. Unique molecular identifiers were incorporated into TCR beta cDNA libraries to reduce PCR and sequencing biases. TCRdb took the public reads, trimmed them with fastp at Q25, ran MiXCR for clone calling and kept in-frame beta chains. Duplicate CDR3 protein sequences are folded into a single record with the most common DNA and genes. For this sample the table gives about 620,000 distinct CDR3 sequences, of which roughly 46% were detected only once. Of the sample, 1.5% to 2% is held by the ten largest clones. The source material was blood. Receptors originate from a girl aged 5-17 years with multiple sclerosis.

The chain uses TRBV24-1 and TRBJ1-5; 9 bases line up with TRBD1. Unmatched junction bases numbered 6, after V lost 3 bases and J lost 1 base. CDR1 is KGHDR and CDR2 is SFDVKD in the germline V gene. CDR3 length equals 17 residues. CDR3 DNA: TGTGCCACCAGTGATAGACAGGGGGGATCCAGCAATCAGCCCCAGCATTTT. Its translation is CATSDRQGGSSNQPQHF.

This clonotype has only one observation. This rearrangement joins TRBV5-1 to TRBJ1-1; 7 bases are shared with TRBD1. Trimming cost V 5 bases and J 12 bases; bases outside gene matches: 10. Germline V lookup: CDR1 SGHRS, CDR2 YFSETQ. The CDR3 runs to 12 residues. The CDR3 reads CASSTQGVVTFF. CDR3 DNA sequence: TGCGCCAGCAGTACTCAGGGGGTTGTGACTTTCTTT.

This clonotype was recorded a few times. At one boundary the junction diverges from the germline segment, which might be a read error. DNA for the CDR3: TGTGCCACCAGCTTATGGTTACCCAATGAGCAGTTCTTC. This gives the protein CATSLWLPNEQFF. V gene TRBV7-9 combines with J gene TRBJ2-1, with D unclear. Germline CDR1 and CDR2: SEHNR and FQNEAQ (reference sequence). This CDR3 contains 13 residues.

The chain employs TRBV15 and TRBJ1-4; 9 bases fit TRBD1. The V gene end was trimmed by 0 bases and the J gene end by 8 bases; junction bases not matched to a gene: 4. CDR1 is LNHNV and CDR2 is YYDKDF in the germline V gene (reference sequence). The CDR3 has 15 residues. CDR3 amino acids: CATSRDRQGGEKLFF. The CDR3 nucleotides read TGTGCCACCAGCAGAGATCGACAGGGGGGCGAAAAACTGTTTTTT.

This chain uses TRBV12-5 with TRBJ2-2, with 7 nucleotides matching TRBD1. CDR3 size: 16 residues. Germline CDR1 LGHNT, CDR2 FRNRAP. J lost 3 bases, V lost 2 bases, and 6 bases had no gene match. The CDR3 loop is CASGLINRGDTGELFF. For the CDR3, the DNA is TGTGCTAGTGGTTTGATAAACAGGGGCGACACCGGGGAGCTGTTTTTT.

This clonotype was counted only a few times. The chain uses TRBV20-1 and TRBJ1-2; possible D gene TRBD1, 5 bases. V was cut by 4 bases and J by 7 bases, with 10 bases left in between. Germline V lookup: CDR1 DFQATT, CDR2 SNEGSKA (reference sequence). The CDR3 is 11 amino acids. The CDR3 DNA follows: TGCAGTGCTACCCCTGGGGGTGGCTACACCTTC. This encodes CSATPGGGYTF.

CDR3 residues: CASGSLGLAAEQYF. The CDR3 DNA reads as TGTGCCAGCGGATCCTTGGGACTAGCTGCCGAGCAGTACTTC. The rearrangement uses TRBV6-6 and TRBJ2-7; TRBD2 matches 9 bases. CDR1 and CDR2 (germline): MNHNY, SVGAGI (reference sequence). With 8 bases clipped from V and 6 bases from J, the junction kept 11 bases outside the gene matches. The length of the CDR3 is 14 residues.

The CDR3: CSTGQGAGTEAFF. Here the CDR3 DNA reads TGCAGTACAGGACAGGGGGCGGGCACTGAAGCTTTCTTT. The chain employs TRBV20-1 and TRBJ1-1, with TRBD1 matching 11 bases. CDR1 is DFQATT and CDR2 is SNEGSKA in the germline V gene (reference sequence). This CDR3 spans 13 amino acids. Losses at the gene ends were 8 bases for V and 4 bases for J; bases not matched to a gene: 6.

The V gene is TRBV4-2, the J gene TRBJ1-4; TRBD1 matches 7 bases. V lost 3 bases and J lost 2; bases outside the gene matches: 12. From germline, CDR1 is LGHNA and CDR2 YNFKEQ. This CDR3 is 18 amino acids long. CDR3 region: CASSQQEEGASTNEKLFF. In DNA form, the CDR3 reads TGTGCCAGCAGCCAGCAAGAGGAGGGGGCATCGACTAATGAAAAACTGTTTTTT.

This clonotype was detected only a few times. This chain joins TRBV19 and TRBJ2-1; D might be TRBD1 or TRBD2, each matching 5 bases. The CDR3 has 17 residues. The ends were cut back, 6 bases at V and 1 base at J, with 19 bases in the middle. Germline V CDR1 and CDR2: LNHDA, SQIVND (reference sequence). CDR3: CASRAGPGLSSYNEQFF. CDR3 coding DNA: TGTGCCAGTAGGGCAGGGCCGGGATTATCATCCTACAATGAGCAGTTCTTC. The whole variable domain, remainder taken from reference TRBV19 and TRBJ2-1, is DGGITQSPKYLFRKEGQNVTLSCEQNLNHDAMYWYRQDPGQGLRLIYYSQIVNDFQKGDIAEGYSVSREKKESFPLTVTSAQKNPTAFYLCASRAGPGLSSYNEQFFGPGTRLTVL.

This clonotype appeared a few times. In DNA form, the CDR3 reads TGCAGTGTTCCCGCAAAGCGGGGGGGATACAATGAGCAGTTCTTC. This translates into CSVPAKRGGYNEQFF. The V call is TRBV20-1, the J call TRBJ2-1; the match to TRBD2 covers 10 bases. Per the germline V gene, CDR1 is DFQATT and CDR2 is SNEGSKA (reference sequence). Germline trimming cut 7 bases from V and 4 bases from J; bases unmatched to any gene: 10. The CDR3 sequence is 15 residues long.

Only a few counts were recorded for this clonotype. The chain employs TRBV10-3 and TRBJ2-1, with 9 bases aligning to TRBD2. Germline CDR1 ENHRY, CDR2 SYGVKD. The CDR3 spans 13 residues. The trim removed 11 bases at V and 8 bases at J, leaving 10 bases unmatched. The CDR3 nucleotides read TGTGCCTCCCAGCGGGAGGTAGACGATGAGCAGTTCTTC. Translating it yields CASQREVDDEQFF.

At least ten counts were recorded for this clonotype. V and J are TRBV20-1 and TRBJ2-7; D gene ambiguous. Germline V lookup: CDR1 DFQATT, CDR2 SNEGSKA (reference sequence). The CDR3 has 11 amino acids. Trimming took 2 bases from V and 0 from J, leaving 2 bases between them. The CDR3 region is CSARLSYEQYF. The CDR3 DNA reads TGCAGTGCTAGACTCTCCTACGAGCAGTACTTC.

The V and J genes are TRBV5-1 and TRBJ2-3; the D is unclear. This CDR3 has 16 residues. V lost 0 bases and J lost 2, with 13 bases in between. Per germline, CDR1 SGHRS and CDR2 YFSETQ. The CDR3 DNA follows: TGCGCCAGCAGCTTGGAAAGGTTAAGATTCACAGATACGCAGTATTTT. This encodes CASSLERLRFTDTQYF. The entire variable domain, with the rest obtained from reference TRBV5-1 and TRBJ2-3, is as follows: KAGVTQTPRYLIKTRGQQVTLSCSPISGHRSVSWYQQTPGQGLQFLFEYFSETQRNKGNFPGRFSGRQFSNSRSEMNVSTLELGDSALYLCASSLERLRFTDTQYFGPGTRLTVL.

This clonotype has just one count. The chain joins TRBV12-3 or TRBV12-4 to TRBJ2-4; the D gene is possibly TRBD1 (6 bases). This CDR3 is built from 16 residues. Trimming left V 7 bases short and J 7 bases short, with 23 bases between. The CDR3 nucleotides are TGTGCCAGCACTCCTGGCAGTTGGGGGCAGCGGAACATTCAGTACTTC. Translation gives CASTPGSWGQRNIQYF.

In DNA, the CDR3 is TGTGCCAGCAGCCTGCTAGCGGGTTATTCCTACAATGAGCAGTTCTTC. As protein: CASSLLAGYSYNEQFF. This chain uses TRBV7-9 with TRBJ2-1, with 8 positions matching TRBD2. Looked up from germline, CDR1 is SEHNR and CDR2 is FQNEAQ (reference sequence). The CDR3 is 16 amino acids. With 5 bases clipped from V and 1 base from J, the junction kept 7 bases outside the gene matches.

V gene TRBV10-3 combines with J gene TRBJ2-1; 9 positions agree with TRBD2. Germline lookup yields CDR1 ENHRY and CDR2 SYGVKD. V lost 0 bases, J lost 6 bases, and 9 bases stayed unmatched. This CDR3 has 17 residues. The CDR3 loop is CAISESTAGGVGNEQFF. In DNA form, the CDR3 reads TGTGCCATCAGTGAGTCGACGGCGGGAGGGGTTGGCAATGAGCAGTTCTTC.

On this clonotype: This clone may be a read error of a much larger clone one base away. CDR3 DNA sequence: TGTGTCAGCAGTTTGGGGGGGAGGGCTAGTTATGGCTACACCTTC. Its protein is CVSSLGGRASYGYTF. The chain is built from TRBV12-3 or TRBV12-4 and TRBJ1-2, with TRBD1 as a possible D gene (5 bases). The CDR3 length is 15 residues.

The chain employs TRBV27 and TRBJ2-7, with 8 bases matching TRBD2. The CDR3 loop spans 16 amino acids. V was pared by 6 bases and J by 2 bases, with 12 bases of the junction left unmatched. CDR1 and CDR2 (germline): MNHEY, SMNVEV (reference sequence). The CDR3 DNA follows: TGTGCCAGCAGCGGCCGAGGCAGCGGGAGTCCCTACGAGCAGTACTTC. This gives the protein CASSGRGSGSPYEQYF.